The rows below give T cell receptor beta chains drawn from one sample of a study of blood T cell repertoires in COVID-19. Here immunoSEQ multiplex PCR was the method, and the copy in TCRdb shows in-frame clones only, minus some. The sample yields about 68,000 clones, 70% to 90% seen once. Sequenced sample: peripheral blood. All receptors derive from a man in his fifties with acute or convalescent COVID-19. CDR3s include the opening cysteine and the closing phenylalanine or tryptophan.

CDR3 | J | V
CATSSGESWDEQYF | TRBJ2-7 | TRBV15
CASSVEPGVNTEAFF | TRBJ1-1 | TRBV9
CASSYSSGGATEQYF | TRBJ2-7 | TRBV6-6
CASGLDTATYEQYF | TRBJ2-7 | TRBV12-5
CATSEPLAGGGYNEQFF | TRBJ2-1 | TRBV24-1
CASSQGGAGYGYTF | TRBJ1-2 | TRBV3-1/TRBV3-2
CASSIQGAYEKLFF | TRBJ1-4 | TRBV5-6
CSVVRGVDTQYF | TRBJ2-3 | TRBV29-1
CASSVSTGGAKTQYF | TRBJ2-5 | TRBV7-9
CASSLPSGGLSEAFF | TRBJ1-1 | TRBV5-1
CASSLRAGPTDTQYF | TRBJ2-3 | TRBV5-1
CAQHENTEAFF | TRBJ1-1 | TRBV30
CASSEAQGLAGYTF | TRBJ1-2 | TRBV2
CASSSLVPGETQYF | TRBJ2-5 | TRBV11-2
CASSGQSGGTYTGELFF | TRBJ2-2 | TRBV5-4
CASSLGTGDDRYGYTF | TRBJ1-2 | TRBV27
CASSQSRRAGEHTGELFF | TRBJ2-2 | TRBV3-1/TRBV3-2
CAIPLAGALPAGELFF | TRBJ2-2 | TRBV10-3
CASKVLAGFTDTQYF | TRBJ2-3 | TRBV2
CATSDSSRTGANVLTF | TRBJ2-6 | TRBV24-1
CASSIVSWGQLTDTQYF | TRBJ2-3 | TRBV19
CASSLGPKETQYF | TRBJ2-5 | TRBV5-5
CSARTGEETQYF | TRBJ2-5 | TRBV29-1
CASSPRTGDGYTF | TRBJ1-2 | TRBV2
CASQSLRDTEAFF | TRBJ1-1 | TRBV6-5
CASKFTAGDAAGYGYTF | TRBJ1-2 | TRBV28